Listed here are 27 T cell receptor beta chains from one sample, sequenced in a study of blood T cells in healthy people across ages. Primed by a sample-barcoded 5' primer and a J-beta primer mix, a second PCR proceeded for 7 to 11 cycles. TCRdb recomputed calls from the 5' RACE reads with MiXCR, one row per CDR3 protein. The repertoire holds about 1.7 million distinct CDR3 sequences, with approximately 28% as singletons. Sequencing was performed on blood. These receptors were collected from a woman aged 25 to 39 in good health.

Only a few counts were recorded for this clonotype. At one end the junction does not follow the germline gene, possibly because of a read error. The chain joins TRBV5-6 to TRBJ2-6; no reliable D call. The CDR3 contains 16 residues. The germline gives CDR1 SGHDT, CDR2 YYEEEE. The CDR3 region is CANSLVQSSGANVLTF. CDR3 coding DNA: TGTGCCAACAGCTTGGTTCAGAGCTCTGGGGCCAACGTCCTGACTTTC.

The chain recombines TRBV25-1 with TRBJ2-7; D uncertain. The CDR3 extends over 13 amino acids. Germline V gene lookup returns CDR1 MGHDK and CDR2 SYGVNS. Trimming stripped 6 bases from V and 6 bases from J, with 15 bases between. CDR3 sequence reads: CASRERRRSEQYF. In nucleotides, the CDR3 is TGTGCCAGCAGGGAAAGACGAAGGAGCGAGCAGTACTTC.

J is TRBJ1-2 and V is TRBV3-1; 7 bases agree with TRBD1. CDR3 size: 13 residues. From germline, CDR1 is LGHDT and CDR2 YNNKEL (reference sequence). J gave up 6 bases and V 5 bases, and 6 bases lay outside the gene matches. The CDR3, as DNA: TGTGCCAGCAGCGTCAGGGGGAGGAATGGCTACACCTTC. This encodes CASSVRGRNGYTF.

This clonotype was seen many times. This sequence joins TRBV29-1 and TRBJ2-1; the match to TRBD2 covers 9 bases. The V and J ends lost 4 bases and 5 bases, in that order; junction bases with no gene match: 6. This CDR3 is 14 amino acids long. Germline lookup yields CDR1 SQVTM and CDR2 ANQGSEA. CDR3 in DNA: TGCAGCGTTGTCGGCCTAGCGGGGAACAATGAGCAGTTCTTC. Translated, it gives CSVVGLAGNNEQFF.

This clonotype was counted only a few times. The rearrangement uses TRBV29-1 and TRBJ1-1; TRBD1 is a possible D gene (5 bases). Looked up from germline, CDR1 is SQVTM and CDR2 is ANQGSEA. The CDR3 loop spans 13 amino acids. Trimming cost V 4 bases and J 4 bases, with 13 bases left between them. The DNA of the CDR3 is TGCAGCGTTGTAGGGCAGGGTGTCACTGAAGCTTTCTTT. This codes for CSVVGQGVTEAFF. The whole variable domain, filled in from reference TRBV29-1 and TRBJ1-1, reads SAVISQKPSRDICQRGTSLTIQCQVDSQVTMMFWYRQQPGQSLTLIATANQGSEATYESGFVIDKFPISRPNLTFSTLTVSNMSPEDSSIYLCSVVGQGVTEAFFGQGTRLTVV.

V is TRBV6-2 or TRBV6-3 and J is TRBJ2-3; D uncertain. V dropped 2 bases and J dropped 0 bases, with 12 bases sitting between them. CDR3 length: 16 residues. CDR1 and CDR2 (germline): MNHEY, SVGEGT. CDR3 bases: TGTGCCAGCAGTTACGGTGACACCTCTAGCACAGATACGCAGTATTTT. Translating it yields CASSYGDTSSTDTQYF.

The chain joins TRBV11-2 to TRBJ1-1, with D unresolved. Trimming took off 0 bases at V and 3 bases at J, with 23 bases between the two ends. Germline V CDR1 and CDR2: SGHAT, FQNNGV. The CDR3 is 19 residues long. The CDR3 spells CASSLDKRTTMNPDTEAFF. Written as DNA, the CDR3 is TGTGCCAGCAGCTTAGATAAGAGGACGACCATGAATCCTGACACTGAAGCTTTCTTT.

The V and J genes are TRBV2 and TRBJ1-5; D gene unclear. CDR1 SNHLY and CDR2 FYNNEI come from the germline V gene. Trimming removed 7 bases from V and 4 bases from J, with 17 bases in between. The CDR3 has 15 residues. The CDR3 region has the DNA TGTGCCAGCAACACCCAATTAGGGAAGAATCAGCCCCAGCATTTT. It specifies CASNTQLGKNQPQHF.

This clonotype was found a few times. J is TRBJ2-5 and V is TRBV12-3 or TRBV12-4; 7 bases map to TRBD2. V was pared by 0 bases and J by 3 bases, with 10 bases of the junction left unmatched. The CDR3 runs to 17 residues. CDR3 sequence (DNA): TGTGCCAGCAGTTTAGCAGGGAGCGGGGTACAGAAAGAGACCCAGTACTTC. Translation gives CASSLAGSGVQKETQYF.

Of note for this clonotype: A read error is possible here, since a much larger clone lies one base away. The V gene is TRBV6-6, the J gene TRBJ2-4; D ambiguous. The J call may be wrong; the DNA end is better matched by TRBJ2-7. This CDR3 is 15 amino acids long. CDR1 is MNHNY, CDR2 SVGAGI, per germline (reference sequence). CDR3 in DNA: TGTGCCAGCAGTCACTCTATCCATCCAGAAAACGAGCAGTACTTC. Protein product: CASSHSIHPENEQYF.

The rearrangement joins TRBV12-3 or TRBV12-4 to TRBJ1-5; a weak D match, TRBD1 (6 bases). The CDR3 is 13 residues long. V gave up 10 bases and J gave up 3 bases, with 13 bases separating them. The CDR3 bases are TGTGCCATCTCGACAGGATTCAATCAGCCCCAGCATTTT. Protein sequence: CAISTGFNQPQHF.

The chain joins TRBV6-2 or TRBV6-3 to TRBJ2-7; 15 bases align to TRBD2. This CDR3 spans 16 amino acids. Germline V gives CDR1 MNHEY, CDR2 SVGEGT. Trimming took 4 bases from V and 5 from J; bases not matched to a gene: 6. DNA of the CDR3: TGTGCCAGCAGTTGGACTAGCGGGAGGGCATTGAACGAGCAGTACTTC. The encoded protein is CASSWTSGRALNEQYF.

In this sample, this clonotype turned up a few times. The chain joins TRBV20-1 to TRBJ1-5; weak D call: TRBD1 (6 bases). Germline values: CDR1 DFQATT, CDR2 SNEGSKA (reference sequence). Trimming removed 5 bases at V and 1 base at J, with 24 bases between. The CDR3 runs to 18 residues. For the CDR3, the DNA is TGCAGTGCTCCATCCCAGGCAGGGGCCGGTAGGAGCAATCAGCCCCAGCATTTT. This translates into CSAPSQAGAGRSNQPQHF.

There are a few counts of this clonotype. V usage is TRBV15 and J usage is TRBJ2-7, with TRBD2 as a possible D gene (5 bases). CDR1 and CDR2 from the germline V gene are LNHNV and YYDKDF (reference sequence). V was pared by 0 bases and J by 7 bases, with 13 bases between. The CDR3 is 14 residues long. The CDR3: CATSRDRNGGEQYF. As DNA, the CDR3 is TGTGCCACCAGCAGAGATCGTAATGGCGGGGAGCAGTACTTC.

This clonotype occurred a few times. The chain links TRBV7-9 to TRBJ1-4, with D possibly matching TRBD1 (5 bases). V gave up 5 bases and J gave up 11 bases, with 18 bases separating them. This CDR3 has 14 amino acids. CDR1 and CDR2 from the germline V gene are SEHNR and FQNEAQ (reference sequence). DNA of the CDR3: TGTGCCAGCAGCCCCCGGGACGGAAGGGTCAAACTGTTTTTT. This sequence encodes CASSPRDGRVKLFF.

This clonotype was recorded at least ten times. The V gene is TRBV5-1, the J gene TRBJ2-5, with 9 bases matching TRBD2. The CDR3 totals 16 residues. The V gene end was trimmed by 4 bases and the J gene end by 1 base; junction bases not matched to a gene: 8. The germline CDR1 and CDR2 sequences are SGHRS and YFSETQ. The chain's CDR3 is CASSLSGGLVQETQYF. In DNA, the CDR3 is TGCGCCAGCAGCCTTAGCGGGGGTCTCGTCCAAGAGACCCAGTACTTC. The full variable domain, completed using reference TRBV5-1 and TRBJ2-5, is KAGVTQTPRYLIKTRGQQVTLSCSPISGHRSVSWYQQTPGQGLQFLFEYFSETQRNKGNFPGRFSGRQFSNSRSEMNVSTLELGDSALYLCASSLSGGLVQETQYFGPGTRLLVL.

Many counts were recorded for this clonotype. The chain employs TRBV5-1 and TRBJ2-1; 7 bases map to TRBD2. The CDR3 is 14 amino acids. Trimming cost V 4 bases and J 6 bases; bases outside gene matches: 7. Germline V CDR1 and CDR2: SGHRS, YFSETQ. The CDR3 sequence: CASSTGLSGNEQFF. In DNA form, the CDR3 reads TGCGCCAGCAGCACGGGACTATCGGGCAATGAGCAGTTCTTC. Full variable domain (missing parts from reference TRBV5-1 and TRBJ2-1): KAGVTQTPRYLIKTRGQQVTLSCSPISGHRSVSWYQQTPGQGLQFLFEYFSETQRNKGNFPGRFSGRQFSNSRSEMNVSTLELGDSALYLCASSTGLSGNEQFFGPGTRLTVL.

For this clonotype: The conserved phenylalanine or tryptophan normally closing the CDR3 is absent here, so this likely arose from a read error. The chain joins TRBV20-1 to TRBJ1-2, with TRBD1 matching over 9 bases. The germline V gene encodes CDR1 DFQATT and CDR2 SNEGSKA (reference sequence). V lost 6 bases to trimming and J lost 4 bases; unmatched junction nucleotides: 12. This CDR3 comprises 15 residues. The CDR3 reads CSANPPGQGVYGYTS. In nucleotides, the CDR3 is TGCAGTGCCAACCCCCCGGGACAGGGAGTCTATGGCTACACCTCC.

The chain employs TRBV20-1 and TRBJ1-4, with unresolved D. The CDR3 spans 16 residues. Trimming stripped 6 bases from V and 0 bases from J, with 17 bases between. Looked up from germline, CDR1 is DFQATT and CDR2 is SNEGSKA (reference sequence). The chain's CDR3 is CSASLGRVATNEKLFF. In DNA form, the CDR3 reads TGCAGTGCCAGCCTAGGGAGGGTGGCAACTAATGAAAAACTGTTTTTT.

In its sample, this clonotype was seen many times. The chain joins TRBV28 to TRBJ2-7; a weak D match, TRBD1 (6 bases). With 3 bases removed from V and 1 base from J, the gap between germline ends came to 19 bases. The CDR3 loop spans 17 amino acids. CDR1 and CDR2 from the germline V gene are MDHEN and SYDVKM. The CDR3 loop reads CASSLVQGNVGSYEQYF. In DNA, the CDR3 is TGTGCCAGCAGTTTGGTACAGGGCAATGTTGGGTCCTACGAGCAGTACTTC.

This clonotype was seen once. This may be a read error, as it is one base from a much larger clone. The chain combines TRBV5-1 with TRBJ2-5; TRBD2 agrees at 9 bases. After removal of 8 bases from V and 11 bases from J, the junction contained 22 bases not matched to a gene. The CDR3 contains 16 residues. Germline CDR1 and CDR2: SGHRS and YFSETQ. CDR3 region: CASIEVAGASNNEQYF. The CDR3 DNA is TGCGCCAGTATTGAAGTAGCGGGGGCCTCTAACAATGAGCAGTACTTC.

CDR3 in DNA: TGTGCCAGCAGTTATTCGTACGGCAGGGGGATCTCCCAAGAGACCCAGTACTTC. This translates into CASSYSYGRGISQETQYF. The chain recombines TRBV6-5 with TRBJ2-5; 7 nucleotides agree with TRBD1. This CDR3 is 18 amino acids long. Germline assignment: CDR1 MNHEY and CDR2 SVGAGI. The V and J ends lost 3 bases and 1 base, in that order; junction bases with no gene match: 14.

The chain links TRBV5-1 to TRBJ2-7; either TRBD1 or TRBD2 may fit D (5 bases each). The J call may be in error: the DNA end matches TRBJ2-5 better. There are 13 residues in the CDR3. Germline-derived CDR1 and CDR2 are SGHRS and YFSETQ. The CDR3 region is CASSSARDETQYF. The CDR3 DNA reads as TGCGCCAGCAGCTCAGCCAGGGACGAGACCCAGTACTTC.

Ten or more counts support this clonotype. The junction differs from germline at one of its ends, possibly a read error. The chain links TRBV28 to TRBJ1-6, with D possibly matching TRBD1 (5 bases). Per germline, CDR1 MDHEN and CDR2 SYDVKM. The CDR3 covers 14 residues. CDR3 sequence: CASRTGTANSPLHF. The CDR3 DNA follows: TGCGCCAGCAGGACCGGGACTGCGAATTCACCCCTCCACTTT.

This clonotype was counted many times. The rearrangement joins TRBV9 to TRBJ2-5, with TRBD1 matching over 7 bases. V gave up 4 bases and J gave up 4 bases; unmatched junction bases: 4. Per the germline V gene, CDR1 is SGDLS and CDR2 is YYNGEE. This CDR3 is 13 amino acids long. The CDR3 reads CASSRTGVETQYF. The CDR3 DNA sequence: TGTGCCAGCAGCCGAACAGGGGTAGAGACCCAGTACTTC.

The chain is built from TRBV7-2 and TRBJ2-7, with a weak D call TRBD1 (6 bases). This CDR3 has 14 amino acids. Germline CDR1 SGHTA, CDR2 FQGNSA. V lost 4 bases and J lost 7, with 17 bases in between. CDR3 DNA sequence: TGTGCCAGCAGCTCCAACAAAGCTGGACAGGAGCAGTACTTC. It encodes CASSSNKAGQEQYF.

This clonotype occurred a few times. The gene calls are TRBV4-3 and TRBJ2-1; no definite D call. The CDR3 totals 13 residues. Germline V CDR1 and CDR2: LGHNA, YSLEER. The germline V and J ends were trimmed by 4 bases and 12 bases, with 16 bases remaining between them. The CDR3 reads CASSPQSSVGQFF. The CDR3 DNA reads as TGCGCCAGCAGCCCCCAGTCGAGCGTGGGGCAGTTCTTC.